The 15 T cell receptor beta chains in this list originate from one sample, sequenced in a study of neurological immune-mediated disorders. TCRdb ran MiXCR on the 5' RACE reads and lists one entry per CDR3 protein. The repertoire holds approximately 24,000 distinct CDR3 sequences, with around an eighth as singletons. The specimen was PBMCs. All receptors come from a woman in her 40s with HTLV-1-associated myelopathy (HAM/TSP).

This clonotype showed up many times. CDR3 amino acids: CASSEALADGELFF. As DNA, the CDR3 is TGTGCCAGCAGTGAAGCGCTGGCGGACGGGGAGCTGTTTTTT. The V and J genes are TRBV6-1 and TRBJ2-2; D not resolved. This CDR3 spans 14 amino acids. V was clipped by 0 bases and J by 7 bases, with 9 bases between them. Looked up from germline, CDR1 is MNHNS and CDR2 is SASEGT.

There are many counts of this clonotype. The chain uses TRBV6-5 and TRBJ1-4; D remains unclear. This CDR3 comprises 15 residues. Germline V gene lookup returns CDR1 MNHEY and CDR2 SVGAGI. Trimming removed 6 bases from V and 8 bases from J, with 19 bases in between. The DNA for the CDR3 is TGTGCCAGCAGACGCGAACCCACCCCTGAAGAAAAACTGTTTTTT. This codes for CASRREPTPEEKLFF.

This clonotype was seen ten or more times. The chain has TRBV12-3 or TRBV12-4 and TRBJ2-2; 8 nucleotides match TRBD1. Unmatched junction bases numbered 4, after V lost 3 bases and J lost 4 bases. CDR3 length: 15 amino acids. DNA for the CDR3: TGTGCCAGCAGTTTGGTCACAGGGGGCACCGGGGAGCTGTTTTTT. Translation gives CASSLVTGGTGELFF.

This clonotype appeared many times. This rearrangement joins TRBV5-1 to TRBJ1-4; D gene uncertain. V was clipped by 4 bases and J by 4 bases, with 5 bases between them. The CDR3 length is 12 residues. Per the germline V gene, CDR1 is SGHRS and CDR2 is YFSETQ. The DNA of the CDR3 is TGCGCCAGCAGCCCAGTTAATGAAAAACTGTTTTTT. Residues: CASSPVNEKLFF.

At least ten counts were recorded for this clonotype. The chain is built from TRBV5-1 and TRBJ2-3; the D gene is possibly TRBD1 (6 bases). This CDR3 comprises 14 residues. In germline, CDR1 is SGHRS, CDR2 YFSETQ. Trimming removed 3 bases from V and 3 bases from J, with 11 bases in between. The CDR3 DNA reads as TGCGCCAGCAGCTCCGACAGGTCTACAGATACGCAGTATTTT. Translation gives CASSSDRSTDTQYF.

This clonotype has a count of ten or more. CDR3 nucleotide sequence: TGTGCCAGCAGCGTAGGGACTAGCGGGGAGCAGTTCTTC. This translates into CASSVGTSGEQFF. The genes are TRBV9 and TRBJ2-1; 11 bases are shared with TRBD2. Trimming removed 0 bases from V and 10 bases from J; junction bases left unmatched: 0. The CDR3 sequence is 13 residues long. Germline CDR1 and CDR2: SGDLS and YYNGEE.

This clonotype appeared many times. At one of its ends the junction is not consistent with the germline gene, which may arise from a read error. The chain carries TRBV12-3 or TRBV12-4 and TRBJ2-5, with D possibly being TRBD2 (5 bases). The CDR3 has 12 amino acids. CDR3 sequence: CASSLERRVIWF. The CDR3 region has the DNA TGTGCCAGCAGTTTAGAGCGGCGTGTAATATGGTTC.

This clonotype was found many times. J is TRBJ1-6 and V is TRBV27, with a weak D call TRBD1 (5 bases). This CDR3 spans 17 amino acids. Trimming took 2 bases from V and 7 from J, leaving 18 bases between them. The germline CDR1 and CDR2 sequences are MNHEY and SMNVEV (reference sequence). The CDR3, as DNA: TGTGCCAGCAGTTTAGGAATGGCGGGACCGTCGAATTCACCCCTCCACTTT. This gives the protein CASSLGMAGPSNSPLHF.

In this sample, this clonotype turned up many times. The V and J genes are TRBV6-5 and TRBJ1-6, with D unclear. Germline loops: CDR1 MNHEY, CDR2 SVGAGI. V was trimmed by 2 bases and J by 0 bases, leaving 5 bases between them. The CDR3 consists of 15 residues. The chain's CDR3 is CASSYGPSYNSPLHF. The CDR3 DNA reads TGTGCCAGCAGTTACGGCCCCTCCTATAATTCACCCCTCCACTTT.

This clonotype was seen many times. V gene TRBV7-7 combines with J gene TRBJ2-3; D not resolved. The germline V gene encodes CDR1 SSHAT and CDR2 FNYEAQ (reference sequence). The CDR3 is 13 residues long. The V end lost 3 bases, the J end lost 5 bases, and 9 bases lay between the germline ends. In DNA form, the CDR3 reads TGTGCCAGCAGCTTCCAAACGGGAGATACGCAGTATTTT. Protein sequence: CASSFQTGDTQYF. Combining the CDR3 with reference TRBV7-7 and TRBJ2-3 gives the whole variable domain GAGVSQSPRYKVTKRGQDVTLRCDPISSHATLYWYQQALGQGPEFLTYFNYEAQPDKSGLPSDRFSAERPEGSISTLTIQRTEQRDSAMYRCASSFQTGDTQYFGPGTRLTVL.

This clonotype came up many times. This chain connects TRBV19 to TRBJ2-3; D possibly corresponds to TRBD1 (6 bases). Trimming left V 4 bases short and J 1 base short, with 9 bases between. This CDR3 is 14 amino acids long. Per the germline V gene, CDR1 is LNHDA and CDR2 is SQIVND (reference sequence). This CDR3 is CASSTGDGTDTQYF. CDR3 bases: TGTGCCAGTAGTACAGGGGACGGCACAGATACGCAGTATTTT.

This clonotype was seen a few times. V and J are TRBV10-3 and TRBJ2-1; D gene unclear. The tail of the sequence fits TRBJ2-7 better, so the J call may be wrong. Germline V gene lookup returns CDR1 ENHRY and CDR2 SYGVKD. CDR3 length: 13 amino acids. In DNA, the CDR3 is TGTGCCATCAGTGATCCGAGTATCGATGAGCAGTACTTC. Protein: CAISDPSIDEQYF.

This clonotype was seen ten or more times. The CDR3 bases are TGCGCCAGCAGCTTGGGACTAGCCGTAATCGAGACCCAGTACTTC. Its protein is CASSLGLAVIETQYF. The chain uses TRBV5-1 and TRBJ2-5; TRBD2 matches at 7 bases. The CDR3 extends over 15 amino acids. Germline V gene lookup returns CDR1 SGHRS and CDR2 YFSETQ. Losses at the gene ends were 0 bases for V and 5 bases for J; bases not matched to a gene: 7.

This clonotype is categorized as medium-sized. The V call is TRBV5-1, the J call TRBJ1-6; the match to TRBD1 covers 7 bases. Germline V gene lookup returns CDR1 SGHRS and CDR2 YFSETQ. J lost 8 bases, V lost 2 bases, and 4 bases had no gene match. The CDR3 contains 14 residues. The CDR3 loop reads CASSFGTVDSPLHF. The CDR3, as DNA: TGCGCCAGCAGCTTTGGGACAGTGGATTCACCCCTCCACTTT.

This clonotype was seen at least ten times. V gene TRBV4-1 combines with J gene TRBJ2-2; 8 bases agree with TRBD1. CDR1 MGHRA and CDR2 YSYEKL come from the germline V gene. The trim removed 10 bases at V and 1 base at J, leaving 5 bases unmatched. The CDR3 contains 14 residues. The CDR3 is CATSDRGNTGELFF. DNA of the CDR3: TGCGCCACCTCTGACAGGGGGAACACCGGGGAGCTGTTTTTT.